Each of the 30 T cell receptor beta chains below was sequenced from the same sample in a study of PD-L1 blockade in urothelial cancer. Time point here: peripheral blood 6 weeks after treatment start. Data came from immunoSEQ multiplex PCR; TCRdb stores just in-frame clones and leaves some out. The sample has around 53,000 clones; approximately 85% are singletons. The source was PBMCs, collected around atezolizumab (anti-PD-L1) treatment. Receptors originate from a man aged 50 or older with urothelial cancer.

The genes are TRBV9 and TRBJ2-1, with D perhaps TRBD1 (6 bases). The CDR3 is made up of 14 amino acids. V was pared by 4 bases and J by 2 bases, with 10 bases between. Germline assignment: CDR1 SGDLS and CDR2 YYNGEE. As DNA, the CDR3 is TGTGCCAGCAGCAGCCGGGACACCTACAATGAGCAGTTCTTC. This encodes CASSSRDTYNEQFF.

The chain uses TRBV7-9 and TRBJ1-1; maybe TRBD1 (6 bases). The CDR3 is made up of 13 amino acids. V dropped 5 bases and J dropped 5 bases, with 12 bases sitting between them. The germline V gene has CDR1 SEHNR and CDR2 FQNEAQ (reference sequence). The CDR3 loop is CASSEQGGTEAFF. As DNA, the CDR3 is TGTGCCAGCAGCGAACAGGGAGGGACTGAAGCTTTCTTT.

This chain joins TRBV18 and TRBJ2-1; 7 bases map to TRBD2. The V and J ends lost 4 bases and 1 base, in that order; junction bases with no gene match: 4. CDR3 length equals 15 residues. The germline gives CDR1 KGHSH, CDR2 LQKENI. The CDR3 coding sequence is TGTGCCAGCTCACGTCGGGAGGAATCCTACAATGAGCAGTTCTTC. It codes for CASSRREESYNEQFF.

The chain employs TRBV9 and TRBJ2-2; a possible D gene is TRBD1 (6 bases). This CDR3 contains 15 residues. Germline V CDR1 and CDR2: SGDLS, YYNGEE. Trimming pared 0 bases from V and 5 bases from J, leaving 11 bases between. The CDR3 coding sequence is TGTGCCAGCAGCGTAGGAGGGGGTAAGACCGGGGAGCTGTTTTTT. It translates to CASSVGGGKTGELFF. The full variable domain, with the rest looked up from reference TRBV9 and TRBJ2-2, is DSGVTQTPKHLITATGQRVTLRCSPRSGDLSVYWYQQSLDQGLQFLIQYYNGEERAKGNILERFSAQQFPDLHSELNLSSLELGDSALYFCASSVGGGKTGELFFGEGSRLTVL.

This clone was picked up a small number of times. The chain couples TRBV18 to TRBJ2-6; D possibly corresponds to TRBD2 (5 bases). The CDR3 consists of 18 residues. Germline V gene sequence: CDR1 KGHSH, CDR2 LQKENI. V dropped 5 bases and J dropped 5 bases, with 22 bases sitting between them. The CDR3 DNA reads TGTGCCAGCTCATTGGCGAAGGACTTACAAAGTCGGGCCAACGTCCTGACTTTC. This translates into CASSLAKDLQSRANVLTF.

This clone was detected a few times. The chain uses TRBV7-2 and TRBJ2-5; maybe TRBD2 (6 bases). CDR1 is SGHTA, CDR2 FQGNSA, per germline. The CDR3 length is 15 residues. Deletions cut 5 bases from V and 1 base from J, with 14 bases between. As DNA, the CDR3 is TGTGCCAGCAGCCCCGGGAGAAGGGCCCAAGAGACCCAGTACTTC. Residues: CASSPGRRAQETQYF. The full variable domain, in which reference TRBV7-2 and TRBJ2-5 provide the parts outside the CDR3, is GAGVSQSPSNKVTEKGKDVELRCDPISGHTALYWYRQSLGQGLEFLIYFQGNSAPDKSGLPSDRFSAERTGGSVSTLTIQRTQQEDSAVYLCASSPGRRAQETQYFGPGTRLLVL.

The V call is TRBV27, the J call TRBJ2-3, with D maybe TRBD2 (5 bases). The CDR3 runs to 16 residues. The germline V and J ends were trimmed by 3 bases and 1 base, with 14 bases remaining between them. Germline-derived CDR1 and CDR2 are MNHEY and SMNVEV (reference sequence). CDR3 sequence (DNA): TGTGCCAGCAGTTTTTTGACTATCGGAGGCACAGATACGCAGTATTTT. Translating gives CASSFLTIGGTDTQYF.

The chain is built from TRBV7-8 and TRBJ2-1; 7 bases map to TRBD2. The V gene's germline CDR1 is SGHVS and CDR2 FQNEAQ. The ends lost 1 base at V and 9 bases at J; junction bases unmatched: 9. The CDR3 is made up of 15 amino acids. CDR3 coding DNA: TGTGCCAGCAGCTTAGTACCGGGAGGTGGGGGTGAGCAGTTCTTC. It translates to CASSLVPGGGGEQFF.

On this clone itself: The junction departs from the called germline gene at one end, perhaps through a read error. J is TRBJ2-7 and V is TRBV7-7; TRBD2 is a possible D gene (5 bases). There are 14 residues in the CDR3. Germline V gives CDR1 SSHAT, CDR2 FNYEAQ (reference sequence). CDR3: CASSLGPGTYEQYF. The CDR3 coding sequence is TGTGCTAGCAGCTTAGGTCCCGGGACCTACGAGCAGTACTTC.

The chain links TRBV5-1 to TRBJ2-7; no firm D call. The germline gives CDR1 SGHRS, CDR2 YFSETQ. This CDR3 has 13 residues. V lost 0 bases and J lost 6, with 10 bases in between. The CDR3, as DNA: TGCGCCAGCAGCTTGGCCTTCATTAGCGAGCAGTACTTC. Its translation: CASSLAFISEQYF.

The chain employs TRBV6-1 and TRBJ2-2; tentative D call: TRBD2 (7 bases). V lost 8 bases to trimming and J lost 4 bases, with 14 bases between them. CDR3 length: 14 amino acids. The germline CDR1 and CDR2 sequences are MNHNS and SASEGT. CDR3 sequence: CASHYREGTGELFF. The CDR3 nucleotides read TGTGCCAGCCACTACAGGGAGGGCACCGGGGAGCTGTTTTTT.

This chain joins TRBV6-5 and TRBJ2-7, with D uncertain. The CDR3 has 16 amino acids. Germline values: CDR1 MNHEY, CDR2 SVGAGI. Between the trimmed V and J ends, which lost 3 bases and 2 bases, there was a span of 17 bases. The CDR3 DNA reads TGTGCCAGCAGTTATCAAAGCGTAGGCCTGGCCTACGAGCAGTACTTC. Translating gives CASSYQSVGLAYEQYF.

V usage is TRBV6-5 and J usage is TRBJ2-2, with D perhaps TRBD2 (5 bases). The CDR3 contains 13 residues. V gave up 6 bases and J gave up 8 bases, with 13 bases separating them. The germline gives CDR1 MNHEY, CDR2 SVGAGI. This CDR3 is CASSLRVPGELFF. The DNA for the CDR3 is TGTGCCAGCAGCTTGAGGGTTCCGGGGGAGCTGTTTTTT.

The chain has TRBV7-9 and TRBJ2-7, with 9 bases that match TRBD1. The CDR3 is 13 amino acids. Trimming took 5 bases from V and 7 from J; bases not matched to a gene: 6. Germline V CDR1 and CDR2: SEHNR, FQNEAQ (reference sequence). The CDR3 protein is CASSTGQGWEQYF. The CDR3 DNA reads TGTGCCAGCAGCACAGGACAGGGGTGGGAGCAGTACTTC.

This chain joins TRBV30 and TRBJ1-3; D is unresolved. This CDR3 is 14 amino acids long. Trimming stripped 4 bases from V and 4 bases from J, with 14 bases between. Per germline, CDR1 GTSNPN and CDR2 SVGIG (reference sequence). The CDR3 coding sequence is TGTGCCTGGACTCCCGCAGGCTCCGGAAACACCATATATTTT. It specifies CAWTPAGSGNTIYF.

The chain recombines TRBV30 with TRBJ2-3; 7 nucleotides line up with TRBD2. Germline V lookup: CDR1 GTSNPN, CDR2 SVGIG (reference sequence). CDR3 length: 11 residues. V trimming: 3 bases; J trimming: 14 bases; junction bases outside the gene matches: 8. This CDR3 reads CAWREAGSLYF. The CDR3 DNA is TGTGCCTGGAGGGAAGCGGGATCTTTGTATTTT.

The genes are TRBV6-4 and TRBJ2-3, with 10 bases that match TRBD2. With V trimmed by 2 bases and J by 4 bases, 0 bases remained unmatched. Germline values: CDR1 MRHNA, CDR2 SNTAGT. CDR3 length: 14 amino acids. The CDR3 bases are TGTGCCAGCAGTGACAGCGGGGGGGCAGATACGCAGTATTTT. It encodes CASSDSGGADTQYF.

This rearrangement joins TRBV7-9 to TRBJ2-5, with 7 bases aligning to TRBD1. Trimming removed 1 base from V and 5 bases from J; junction bases left unmatched: 10. The CDR3 totals 16 residues. The germline V gene encodes CDR1 SEHNR and CDR2 FQNEAQ (reference sequence). The CDR3 nucleotides read TGTGCCAGCAGCTTAGAAGGACAGGCCTATGGGGAGACCCAGTACTTC. Amino acids: CASSLEGQAYGETQYF.

The genes are TRBV7-2 and TRBJ2-1, with 7 bases lining up with TRBD2. The V and J ends lost 11 bases and 6 bases, in that order; junction bases with no gene match: 16. Germline V gives CDR1 SGHTA, CDR2 FQGNSA. The CDR3 runs to 15 residues. As DNA, the CDR3 is TGTGCCTCTACCGTGGCGGCGGGAGCCCCCAATGAGCAGTTCTTC. As protein: CASTVAAGAPNEQFF. The full variable domain, in which reference TRBV7-2 and TRBJ2-1 provide the parts outside the CDR3, is GAGVSQSPSNKVTEKGKDVELRCDPISGHTALYWYRQSLGQGLEFLIYFQGNSAPDKSGLPSDRFSAERTGGSVSTLTIQRTQQEDSAVYLCASTVAAGAPNEQFFGPGTRLTVL.

The V call is TRBV6-1, the J call TRBJ1-2, with D possibly TRBD1 on 5 matching bases. The CDR3 extends over 13 amino acids. Trimming cost V 2 bases and J 8 bases, with 12 bases left between them. Germline CDR1 MNHNS, CDR2 SASEGT. DNA of the CDR3: TGTGCCAGCAGTGAACGGTTTAGGGGCGGCTACACCTTC. Translated: CASSERFRGGYTF.

The chain is built from TRBV15 and TRBJ2-7, with 10 bases lining up with TRBD2. There are 21 residues in the CDR3. Germline V lookup: CDR1 LNHNV, CDR2 YYDKDF (reference sequence). V lost 1 base to trimming and J lost 3 bases; unmatched junction nucleotides: 21. CDR3 coding DNA: TGTGCCACCAGCAGAGGTTTGACCGGGGTAGCGGGGGGAGCAAGGGTCTACGAGCAGTACTTC. Protein sequence: CATSRGLTGVAGGARVYEQYF.

This clone was found once. The chain links TRBV6-1 to TRBJ1-5; the match to TRBD1 covers 9 bases. The V segment lost 7 bases and the J segment 7 bases; nucleotides outside the gene matches: 11. This CDR3 has 15 amino acids. Germline lookup yields CDR1 MNHNS and CDR2 SASEGT. The CDR3 sequence: CASNPDRGRGQPQHF. In nucleotides, the CDR3 is TGTGCCAGCAACCCGGACAGGGGCCGAGGGCAGCCCCAGCATTTT.

This chain uses TRBV30 with TRBJ2-7, with 9 bases matching TRBD1. The junction had 8 bases not matched to a gene; V was cut back by 3 bases and J by 5 bases. Germline V gene lookup returns CDR1 GTSNPN and CDR2 SVGIG (reference sequence). The CDR3 consists of 14 residues. CDR3 DNA sequence: TGTGCCTGGAGGGGACAGGGAGGATTCCACGAGCAGTACTTC. It codes for CAWRGQGGFHEQYF.

With regard to this clone: Germline is not matched at one junction end, which may reflect a read error. The V gene is TRBV6-5, the J gene TRBJ1-1; the D is unclear. The germline CDR1 and CDR2 sequences are MNHEY and SVGAGI. The CDR3 is 15 residues long. The CDR3 DNA sequence: TGTGCCAGCAGCTACTCGGGCAACCTGAACACTGAAGCTTTCTTT. It codes for CASSYSGNLNTEAFF.

The chain employs TRBV28 and TRBJ2-7; D perhaps matches TRBD2 (5 bases). V dropped 8 bases and J dropped 7 bases, with 27 bases sitting between them. Germline assignment: CDR1 MDHEN and CDR2 SYDVKM. This CDR3 region has 16 residues. The CDR3 sequence is CASGFLDLARKREQYF. CDR3 bases: TGTGCCAGCGGGTTTCTGGACTTAGCTCGAAAAAGGGAGCAGTACTTC.

V is TRBV25-1 and J is TRBJ2-7, with D unclear. The germline V and J ends were trimmed by 8 bases and 4 bases, with 9 bases remaining between them. In germline, CDR1 is MGHDK, CDR2 SYGVNS. The CDR3 runs 11 residues. CDR3 DNA: TGTGCCAGCGGTTTTAGATACGAGCAGTACTTC. Translated: CASGFRYEQYF.

J is TRBJ2-5 and V is TRBV11-3; 9 bases align to TRBD2. CDR3 length: 16 amino acids. CDR1 SGHNT and CDR2 YENEEA come from the germline V gene. V was pared by 5 bases and J by 4 bases, with 11 bases of the junction left unmatched. The CDR3 sequence: CASSLGGGAGRETQYF. The CDR3 DNA reads as TGTGCCAGCAGCCTCGGCGGGGGGGCCGGCAGAGAGACCCAGTACTTC.

The V call is TRBV5-1, the J call TRBJ2-2; D perhaps matches TRBD1 (6 bases). Deletions cut 3 bases from V and 1 base from J, with 13 bases between. CDR3 length equals 16 residues. Per germline, CDR1 SGHRS and CDR2 YFSETQ. CDR3 sequence (DNA): TGCGCCAGCAGCTCGACGGCAGGGGTGAACACCGGGGAGCTGTTTTTT. Its translation is CASSSTAGVNTGELFF.

The chain joins TRBV6-5 to TRBJ1-6; 8 nucleotides line up with TRBD1. The CDR3 length is 16 residues. The germline CDR1 and CDR2 sequences are MNHEY and SVGAGI. The V segment lost 2 bases and the J segment 7 bases; nucleotides outside the gene matches: 7. CDR3 loop: CASSYVRGPYNSPLHF. In DNA form, the CDR3 reads TGTGCCAGCAGTTACGTCAGGGGGCCGTACAATTCACCCCTCCACTTT.

The chain links TRBV7-2 to TRBJ1-3; the match to TRBD1 covers 7 bases. CDR3 length equals 14 residues. CDR1 and CDR2 from the germline V gene are SGHTA and FQGNSA. The junction had 6 bases not matched to a gene; V was cut back by 6 bases and J by 4 bases. For the CDR3, the DNA is TGTGCCAGCAGAGGACCGGGACAGGGAAACACCATATATTTT. Encoded protein: CASRGPGQGNTIYF.